This is a list of T cell receptor beta chains from one sample in a study of blood T cells in healthy people across ages. TCRdb ran MiXCR on the 5' RACE reads and lists one entry per CDR3 protein. The table shows approximately 1.5 million distinct CDR3 sequences, with almost 35% occurring only once. The sequenced sample consisted of blood. These receptors were taken from a woman in her 30s in good health. The CDR3 runs from the conserved cysteine through the conserved F or W. The order of the fields is V gene, clone size, J gene, D gene, CDR3 protein, CDR3 DNA. D genes are given only for firm matches. A row's size may be missing; if present it is once, few, many or a size class.

TRBV5-1	few	TRBJ2-3	TRBD2	CASSLVRREGTDTQYF	TGCGCCAGCAGCTTGGTTAGGCGGGAGGGAACAGATACGCAGTATTTT
TRBV9	.	TRBJ2-2	.	CASNLREYTGGLFF	TGTGCCAGCAACCTCAGGGAATACACCGGGGGGCTGTTTTTT
TRBV12-3/TRBV12-4	.	TRBJ2-5	TRBD2	CASSFAGGQRETQYF	TGTGCCAGCAGTTTCGCGGGGGGGCAGCGAGAGACCCAGTACTTC
TRBV20-1	few	TRBJ2-3	TRBD1	CSAFTTGGGSTDTQYF	TGCAGTGCTTTCACGACAGGGGGGGGTAGCACAGATACGCAGTATTTT
TRBV27	.	TRBJ2-1	TRBD2	CASSPAPGLAGVNEQFF	TGTGCCAGCAGTCCCGCACCGGGACTAGCGGGAGTAAATGAGCAGTTCTTC
TRBV5-1	.	TRBJ1-1	TRBD1	CASSLGGTGGWTEAFF	TGCGCCAGCAGCTTGGGAGGGACAGGGGGGTGGACTGAAGCTTTCTTT
TRBV3-1	.	TRBJ2-1	TRBD2	CASSLRTSGSGNEQFF	TGTGCCAGCAGCCTTCGGACTAGCGGGAGTGGCAATGAGCAGTTCTTC
TRBV27	.	TRBJ2-7	.	CASSPGVYYEQYF	TGTGCCAGCAGTCCAGGGGTATACTACGAGCAGTACTTC
TRBV7-2	.	TRBJ2-5	.	CASSSAGGGTGSQYF	TGTGCCAGCAGCTCCGCTGGGGGCGGCACAGGGTCCCAGTACTTC
TRBV5-1	few	TRBJ2-1	TRBD2	CASSPTSASSNEQFF	TGCGCCAGCAGCCCGACTAGCGCCTCCTCTAATGAGCAGTTCTTC
TRBV11-1	few	TRBJ2-5	.	CASSFQPRRGETQYF	TGTGCCAGCAGCTTTCAACCCAGGAGGGGAGAGACCCAGTACTTC
TRBV2	.	TRBJ2-1	TRBD2	CASSQGLPESSNEQFF	TGTGCCAGCAGCCAGGGACTACCGGAATCGAGCAATGAGCAGTTCTTC
TRBV7-7	few	TRBJ2-1	.	CASSLREGVEQFF	TGTGCCAGCAGCTTAAGGGAAGGGGTTGAGCAGTTCTTC
TRBV7-9	.	TRBJ2-1	TRBD1	CASSFGQVVAYNEQFF	TGTGCCAGCAGCTTCGGACAGGTGGTAGCCTACAATGAGCAGTTCTTC
TRBV12-3/TRBV12-4	.	TRBJ2-1	TRBD2	CASSIWLAGVNEQFF	TGTGCCAGCAGCATATGGCTAGCGGGTGTTAATGAGCAGTTCTTC
TRBV28	.	TRBJ2-6	.	CASSPPGQTGANVLTF	TGTGCCAGCAGTCCGCCCGGACAAACGGGGGCCAACGTCCTGACTTTC
TRBV4-1	.	TRBJ2-7	TRBD2	CASSQTSFRTSGGAGEQYF	TGCGCCAGCAGCCAAACCTCCTTTAGGACTAGCGGGGGGGCAGGTGAGCAGTACTTC
TRBV20-1	.	TRBJ2-7	TRBD2	CSARAPASGAYEQYF	TGCAGTGCTAGAGCTCCCGCTAGCGGGGCCTACGAGCAGTACTTC
TRBV3-1	.	TRBJ2-1	TRBD2	CASSQTSGSNNEQFF	TGTGCCAGCAGCCAGACTAGCGGGTCTAACAATGAGCAGTTCTTC
TRBV5-4	.	TRBJ2-1	.	CASSLPPGSYNEQFF	TGTGCCAGCAGCTTGCCTCCAGGGTCCTACAATGAGCAGTTCTTC
TRBV24-1	.	TRBJ2-1	.	CATSDASAGEQFF	TGTGCCACCAGTGATGCTAGCGCCGGTGAGCAGTTCTTC
TRBV7-2	few	TRBJ2-1	TRBD2	CASSLPEAGRWNEQFF	TGTGCCAGCAGCTTACCTGAAGCCGGGAGGTGGAATGAGCAGTTCTTC